The 8 T cell receptor beta chains below all came from one sample that was sequenced in a study of blood T cell repertoires in COVID-19. The protocol was immunoSEQ multiplex PCR, while the TCRdb copy is restricted to in-frame clones and leaves out a portion. The sample shows 35,000 to 45,000 clones, just over 85% of them seen only once. The sample was peripheral blood. All receptors derive from a man aged 40-50 years with active COVID-19.

The chain links TRBV19 to TRBJ2-3; D perhaps matches TRBD1 (6 bases). Trimming took 7 bases from V and 4 from J, leaving 18 bases between them. Germline loops: CDR1 LNHDA, CDR2 SQIVND (reference sequence). The CDR3 totals 15 residues. As DNA, the CDR3 is TGTGCCAGTAAAGTCCCAGGGGTTGTAGCAGATACGCAGTATTTT. Its translation: CASKVPGVVADTQYF.

The chain links TRBV2 to TRBJ2-1, with 9 bases identical to TRBD1. The CDR3 consists of 15 residues. Unmatched junction bases numbered 9, after V lost 5 bases and J lost 7 bases. The germline V gene encodes CDR1 SNHLY and CDR2 FYNNEI. The CDR3 reads CASSFIGTGNNEQFF. Here the CDR3 DNA reads TGTGCCAGCAGTTTCATCGGGACAGGGAATAATGAGCAGTTCTTC.

This clone has just one count. The CDR3, as DNA: TGTGCCAGCAGCTTATACGGGGGGTCCTACGAGCAGTACTTC. Protein sequence: CASSLYGGSYEQYF. The J gene is TRBJ2-7, the V gene TRBV7-8, with 7 bases fitting TRBD2. This CDR3 is built from 14 residues. With V trimmed by 2 bases and J by 1 base, 2 bases remained unmatched. Germline loops: CDR1 SGHVS, CDR2 FQNEAQ.

The chain links TRBV30 to TRBJ2-7, with D tentatively TRBD1 (5 bases). The CDR3 consists of 13 residues. Germline CDR1 is GTSNPN and CDR2 is SVGIG (reference sequence). Deletions cut 0 bases from V and 3 bases from J, with 9 bases between. CDR3 bases: TGTGCCTGGAGTGTAGTCAGGGACTACGAGCAGTACTTC. As protein: CAWSVVRDYEQYF.

This clone was recorded only once. The chain's CDR3 is CASSEYFGVGEAFF. In nucleotides, the CDR3 is TGTGCCAGCAGTGAATATTTCGGGGTCGGAGAAGCTTTCTTT. The genes are TRBV25-1 and TRBJ1-1; D uncertain. The CDR3 is made up of 14 amino acids. V lost 0 bases, J lost 8 bases, and 13 bases lay in between. CDR1 is MGHDK, CDR2 SYGVNS, per germline. Supplemented by reference TRBV25-1 and TRBJ1-1, the full variable domain reads EADIYQTPRYLVIGTGKKITLECSQTMGHDKMYWYQQDPGMELHLIHYSYGVNSTEKGDLSSESTVSRIRTEHFPLTLESARPSHTSQYLCASSEYFGVGEAFFGQGTRLTVV.

The chain recombines TRBV29-1 with TRBJ1-2, with unresolved D. Trimming shortened V by 3 bases and J by 4 bases, and 9 bases separated the two germline ends. Germline CDR1 SQVTM, CDR2 ANQGSEA. The CDR3 sequence is 12 residues long. CDR3: CSVDAGSYGYTF. CDR3 nucleotide sequence: TGCAGCGTTGATGCAGGTAGCTATGGCTACACCTTC. The full variable domain, in which reference TRBV29-1 and TRBJ1-2 provide the parts outside the CDR3, is SAVISQKPSRDICQRGTSLTIQCQVDSQVTMMFWYRQQPGQSLTLIATANQGSEATYESGFVIDKFPISRPNLTFSTLTVSNMSPEDSSIYLCSVDAGSYGYTFGSGTRLTVV.

This sequence joins TRBV5-1 and TRBJ2-5; the D gene is possibly TRBD2 (6 bases). CDR3 length equals 15 residues. The V gene's germline CDR1 is SGHRS and CDR2 YFSETQ. V lost 1 base, J lost 4 bases, and 14 bases lay in between. CDR3 sequence reads: CASSLFGGSGETQYF. CDR3 sequence (DNA): TGCGCCAGCAGCTTGTTCGGGGGATCCGGAGAGACCCAGTACTTC.

V gene TRBV9 combines with J gene TRBJ2-1, with 12 nucleotides matching TRBD1. The CDR3 has 14 residues. Germline-derived CDR1 and CDR2 are SGDLS and YYNGEE. V was clipped by 2 bases and J by 9 bases; unmatched bases: 3. The CDR3 reads CASSVGTGGSEQFF. The CDR3 DNA reads as TGTGCCAGCAGCGTGGGGACAGGGGGCAGTGAGCAGTTCTTC.